This TCR beta chain was recovered during a study of blood T cell repertoires in COVID-19. As for the study in general: The United States, Italy and Spain were the sources of the acute and convalescent COVID-19 samples. T cells, B-cell-depleted T cells, or PBMCs supplied cDNA or gDNA.

Authors' analysis steps: Amplification with reference gene primers provided the estimates of nucleated cell counts. TCRdb's copy holds only in-frame clones and misses some; the assay was immunoSEQ multiplex PCR. V, J and clone size are those of that table, while D and trimming were read from the DNA. The sample includes some 210,000 clones, about 88% seen only once; the top ten take about 5%. The sample comprised peripheral blood. The clonotype was recovered from a woman aged 35 to 49 with acute or convalescent COVID-19.

The CDR3 DNA sequence: TGTGCCAGCAGCTTGAGGGGGATTTTGGGGAACACCGGGGAGCTGTTTTTT. It encodes CASSLRGILGNTGELFF. The V and J genes are TRBV5-4 and TRBJ2-2; D is possibly TRBD1 (6 bases). V lost 1 base, J lost 1 base, and 14 bases lay in between. There are 17 residues in the CDR3. Germline loops: CDR1 SGHNT, CDR2 YYREEE (reference sequence).